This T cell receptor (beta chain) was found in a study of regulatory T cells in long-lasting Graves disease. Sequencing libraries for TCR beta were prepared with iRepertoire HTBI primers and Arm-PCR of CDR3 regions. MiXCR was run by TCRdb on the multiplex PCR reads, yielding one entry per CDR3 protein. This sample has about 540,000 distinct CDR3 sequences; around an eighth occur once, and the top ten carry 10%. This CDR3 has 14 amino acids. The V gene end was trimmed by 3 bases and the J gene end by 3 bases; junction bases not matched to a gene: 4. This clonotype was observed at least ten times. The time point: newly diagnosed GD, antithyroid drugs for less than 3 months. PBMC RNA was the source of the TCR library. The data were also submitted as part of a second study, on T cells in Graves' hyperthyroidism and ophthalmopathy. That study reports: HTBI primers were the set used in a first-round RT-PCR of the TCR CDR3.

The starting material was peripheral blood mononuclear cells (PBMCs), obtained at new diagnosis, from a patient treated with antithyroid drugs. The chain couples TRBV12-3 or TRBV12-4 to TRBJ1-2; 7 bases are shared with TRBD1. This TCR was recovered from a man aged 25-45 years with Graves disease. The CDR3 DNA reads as TGTGCCAGCAGTTTGGGGACAGATTACTATGGCTACACCTTC. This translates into CASSLGTDYYGYTF.